The source of this TCR beta chain is a study of early T cells in non-severe SARS-CoV-2 infection. Study at large: Chains from this unsorted whole-blood bulk RNA could not be paired.

There are many counts of this clonotype. The antigen is undetermined. V gave up 5 bases and J gave up 5 bases; unmatched junction bases: 13. The length of the CDR3 is 17 residues. CDR1 is MNHEY, CDR2 SVGAGI, per germline. Individual cDNA molecules each received unique molecular identifiers attached to them. Using its own MiXCR run on the 5' RACE reads, TCRdb lists one record per CDR3 protein. The profile shows fewer than 65,000 distinct CDR3 sequences, 8% to 10% of them singletons. Notes on the study in general: VDJdb matching skewed toward anti-spike CD8 responses, missing private and CD4 specificities.

The genes are TRBV6-5 and TRBJ1-5; TRBD1 matches 9 bases. The specimen sequenced was whole blood. The receptor was derived from an adult who was a healthcare worker with PCR-confirmed SARS-CoV-2 infection or an uninfected control (not recorded which). CDR3 in amino acids: CASSGDRVGATHQPQHF. The CDR3 DNA is TGTGCCAGCAGTGGGGACAGGGTAGGGGCGACCCATCAGCCCCAGCATTTT.